The 26 T cell receptor beta chains below come from one sample, sequenced in a study of cytomegalovirus exposure and HLA in healthy donors. PCR was performed using 60 Vbeta and 13 Jbeta primers. Sequencing used immunoSEQ multiplex PCR; TCRdb keeps in-frame clones, though not all of them. This table holds some 140,000 clones, 65% to 80% found once. Sequencing input: PBMCs. The source of these receptors is a woman aged 40 to 49 in good health and CMV-seronegative.

The chain links TRBV7-2 to TRBJ1-5; unclear D gene. With 2 bases removed from V and 1 base from J, the gap between germline ends came to 9 bases. Germline values: CDR1 SGHTA, CDR2 FQGNSA. The CDR3 length is 15 residues. In DNA form, the CDR3 reads TGTGCCAGCAGCTTAAACCGGGAAAGCAATCAGCCCCAGCATTTT. Its protein is CASSLNRESNQPQHF. Variable domain in full (rest from reference TRBV7-2 and TRBJ1-5): GAGVSQSPSNKVTEKGKDVELRCDPISGHTALYWYRQSLGQGLEFLIYFQGNSAPDKSGLPSDRFSAERTGGSVSTLTIQRTQQEDSAVYLCASSLNRESNQPQHFGDGTRLSIL.

The genes are TRBV28 and TRBJ1-2; TRBD1 matches 8 bases. The V gene end was trimmed by 4 bases and the J gene end by 4 bases; junction bases not matched to a gene: 8. This CDR3 spans 15 amino acids. Germline V gene data show CDR1 as MDHEN and CDR2 as SYDVKM. CDR3 coding DNA: TGTGCCAGCAGTTCAGCAGGGGGCATGGGCTATGGCTACACCTTC. Translation gives CASSSAGGMGYGYTF.

This clone was recorded only once. J is TRBJ1-4 and V is TRBV27; D perhaps matches TRBD1 (6 bases). From germline, CDR1 is MNHEY and CDR2 SMNVEV (reference sequence). Trimming cost V 3 bases and J 6 bases, with 17 bases left between them. The CDR3 runs 16 residues. The CDR3 nucleotides read TGTGCCAGCAGTTTGGCGGACAGTTTTAGGGATGAAAAACTGTTTTTT. Its translation: CASSLADSFRDEKLFF.

The chain links TRBV6-5 to TRBJ2-1, with D hard to call. Germline-derived CDR1 and CDR2 are MNHEY and SVGAGI. The V end was cut by 6 bases, the J end by 7 bases, with 7 bases between. The CDR3 covers 11 residues. CDR3 coding DNA: TGTGCCAGCAGGGAGCTAAATGAGCAGTTCTTC. It translates to CASRELNEQFF.

The J gene is TRBJ1-2, the V gene TRBV6-5; D is perhaps TRBD1 (5 bases). Trimming removed 4 bases from V and 3 bases from J, with 12 bases in between. The CDR3 has 14 residues. CDR1 and CDR2 from the germline V gene are MNHEY and SVGAGI. Here the CDR3 DNA reads TGTGCCAGCAGTTTTGACAGAACCTACTATGGCTACACCTTC. Its protein is CASSFDRTYYGYTF.

This rearrangement joins TRBV5-6 to TRBJ2-7; D may be TRBD2 (5 bases). The CDR3 extends over 14 amino acids. The germline CDR1 and CDR2 sequences are SGHDT and YYEEEE. Trimming left V 1 base short and J 5 bases short, with 13 bases between. CDR3 residues: CASSLFLALHEQYF. As DNA, the CDR3 is TGTGCCAGCAGCTTGTTCCTAGCCCTACACGAGCAGTACTTC.

The chain links TRBV7-9 to TRBJ1-2; D may be TRBD1 (5 bases). The ends were cut back, 1 base at V and 8 bases at J, with 14 bases in the middle. The V gene's germline CDR1 is SEHNR and CDR2 FQNEAQ (reference sequence). This CDR3 contains 14 residues. The CDR3 here is CASSLVGQGEGYTF. In DNA, the CDR3 is TGTGCCAGCAGCTTAGTTGGGCAGGGTGAAGGCTACACCTTC.

This clone occurred once. The V gene is TRBV25-1, the J gene TRBJ2-3, with D possibly matching TRBD1 (5 bases). Trimming stripped 0 bases from V and 1 base from J, with 14 bases between. Germline assignment: CDR1 MGHDK and CDR2 SYGVNS. The CDR3 covers 17 residues. Here the CDR3 reads CASSEYKGALRTDTQYF. CDR3 bases: TGTGCCAGCAGTGAATATAAAGGGGCGTTACGCACAGATACGCAGTATTTT.

This sequence joins TRBV27 and TRBJ1-2; D is unclear. This CDR3 contains 14 residues. V was trimmed by 9 bases and J by 4 bases, leaving 18 bases between them. The V gene's germline CDR1 is MNHEY and CDR2 SMNVEV (reference sequence). CDR3 sequence: CARPLQRVGYGYTF. Here the CDR3 DNA reads TGTGCCAGACCCTTACAGAGGGTCGGCTATGGCTACACCTTC.

This sequence joins TRBV19 and TRBJ1-1, with 7 bases identical to TRBD1. This CDR3 comprises 12 residues. Germline CDR1 is LNHDA and CDR2 is SQIVND (reference sequence). V was clipped by 7 bases and J by 2 bases; unmatched bases: 1. Here the CDR3 DNA reads TGTGCCAGTAACAGGGGAAACACTGAAGCTTTCTTT. It is translated as CASNRGNTEAFF.

This chain links TRBV9 with TRBJ2-2; 7 nucleotides align to TRBD1. V trimming: 3 bases; J trimming: 6 bases; junction bases outside the gene matches: 14. CDR1 is SGDLS, CDR2 YYNGEE, per germline. The CDR3 has 17 amino acids. The CDR3 loop is CASSARLMTGSAGELFF. The CDR3 DNA reads as TGTGCCAGCAGCGCCCGCCTCATGACAGGGTCGGCCGGGGAGCTGTTTTTT.

The chain has TRBV6-1 and TRBJ2-7, with 9 bases identical to TRBD1. The V gene's germline CDR1 is MNHNS and CDR2 SASEGT. The CDR3 has 14 amino acids. V lost 7 bases, J lost 5 bases, and 9 bases stayed unmatched. For the CDR3, the DNA is TGTGCCAGCAACCCCGGGACAGGGCTTGACGAGCAGTACTTC. It codes for CASNPGTGLDEQYF.

A note on this clone: One end of the junction fails to match germline, which may point to a read error. For the CDR3, the DNA is TGTGCTAGCAGCTTGGGCCGGGACACCCTCGGCCGAGGGACAGATACGCAGTATTTT. Its translation is CASSLGRDTLGRGTDTQYF. The J gene is TRBJ2-3, the V gene TRBV7-7; the D gene is possibly TRBD1 (6 bases). Germline CDR1 is SSHAT and CDR2 is FNYEAQ (reference sequence). The length of the CDR3 is 19 residues.

Sample share makes this clone medium-sized. The V and J genes are TRBV6-1 and TRBJ1-4; D call uncertain. Between the trimmed V and J ends, which lost 0 bases and 4 bases, there was a span of 9 bases. The CDR3 is made up of 15 amino acids. Germline CDR1 MNHNS, CDR2 SASEGT. The CDR3, as DNA: TGTGCCAGCAGTGAAGCTTTATCCGGTAATGAAAAACTGTTTTTT. Residues: CASSEALSGNEKLFF.

In the case of this clone: The junction departs from germline at one end; a sequencing error may be responsible. V and J are TRBV7-9 and TRBJ2-7; no clear D gene. Per germline, CDR1 SEHNR and CDR2 FQNEAQ (reference sequence). The CDR3 is made up of 12 amino acids. This CDR3 is CSSSSPSYEQYF. The CDR3 bases are TGTTCCAGCAGTTCCCCTTCCTACGAGCAGTACTTC.

The V and J genes are TRBV5-6 and TRBJ2-7; the match to TRBD2 covers 10 bases. Germline lookup yields CDR1 SGHDT and CDR2 YYEEEE. V dropped 2 bases and J dropped 4; count of bases not matched to a gene: 6. The CDR3 loop spans 15 amino acids. The DNA of the CDR3 is TGTGCCAGCAGCTTTCCGGGACTAGCGAATTACGAGCAGTACTTC. Translated, it gives CASSFPGLANYEQYF. Using reference TRBV5-6 and TRBJ2-7 for the parts outside the CDR3, the full variable domain is DAGVTQSPTHLIKTRGQQVTLRCSPKSGHDTVSWYQQALGQGPQFIFQYYEEEERQRGNFPDRFSGHQFPNYSSELNVNALLLGDSALYLCASSFPGLANYEQYFGPGTRLTVT.

The CDR3 DNA reads as TGTGCCAGCAGTGAGAATTCAGGGGTAAACAATCAGCCCCAGCATTTT. Residues: CASSENSGVNNQPQHF. The J gene is TRBJ1-5, the V gene TRBV2; D is possibly TRBD1 (6 bases). The germline CDR1 and CDR2 sequences are SNHLY and FYNNEI. With 3 bases removed from V and 3 bases from J, the gap between germline ends came to 15 bases. The length of the CDR3 is 16 residues.

DNA of the CDR3: TGTGCCTGGAGTCGGAGGTACGAGCAGTACTTC. Protein: CAWSRRYEQYF. The gene calls are TRBV30 and TRBJ2-7, with D possibly matching TRBD2 (5 bases). The length of the CDR3 is 11 residues. V was pared by 2 bases and J by 4 bases, with 6 bases between. Germline V gives CDR1 GTSNPN, CDR2 SVGIG (reference sequence).

V usage is TRBV19 and J usage is TRBJ1-2; 7 nucleotides match TRBD1. Germline lookup yields CDR1 LNHDA and CDR2 SQIVND (reference sequence). The CDR3 loop spans 15 amino acids. V lost 5 bases to trimming and J lost 6 bases; unmatched junction nucleotides: 12. DNA for the CDR3: TGTGCCAGTAGTCTCCCAGGACAGGTTGGAAATGGCTACACCTTC. Its translation: CASSLPGQVGNGYTF.

The chain is built from TRBV5-4 and TRBJ1-1, with D tentatively TRBD1 (5 bases). This CDR3 contains 14 residues. The germline V and J ends were trimmed by 3 bases and 1 base, with 10 bases remaining between them. Germline CDR1 and CDR2: SGHNT and YYREEE (reference sequence). The CDR3: CASSSGLTNTEAFF. CDR3 sequence (DNA): TGTGCCAGCAGCTCGGGACTCACGAACACTGAAGCTTTCTTT.

The V and J genes are TRBV5-6 and TRBJ2-2; perhaps TRBD2 as D (5 bases). The V end was cut by 7 bases, the J end by 8 bases, with 18 bases between. The CDR3 consists of 14 residues. In germline, CDR1 is SGHDT, CDR2 YYEEEE. The CDR3 protein is CASLISADAGELFF. Here the CDR3 DNA reads TGTGCCAGCTTAATTAGCGCGGATGCGGGGGAGCTGTTTTTT.

With regard to this clone: Sequence at one end of the junction differs from germline and may be a read error. This chain uses TRBV2 with TRBJ2-3; D unclear. The CDR3 totals 14 residues. The germline V gene has CDR1 SNHLY and CDR2 FYNNEI. CDR3 nucleotides: TGTACCAGCAGTGACTGGCAGATCACAGATACGCAGTATTTT. Its translation: CTSSDWQITDTQYF. Full variable domain (rest looked up from reference TRBV2 and TRBJ2-3): EPEVTQTPSHQVTQMGQEVILRCVPISNHLYFYWYRQILGQKVEFLVSFYNNEISEKSEIFDDQFSVERPDGSNFTLKIRSTKLEDSAMYFCTSSDWQITDTQYFGPGTRLTVL.

The J gene is TRBJ2-7, the V gene TRBV6-6, with D possibly matching TRBD2 (5 bases). Looked up from germline, CDR1 is MNHNY and CDR2 is SVGAGI (reference sequence). The CDR3 loop spans 12 amino acids. Trimming took 5 bases from V and 9 from J, leaving 14 bases between them. This CDR3 reads CASSPGEGGQYF. In DNA form, the CDR3 reads TGTGCCAGCAGTCCAGGCGAGGGTGGGCAGTACTTC.

The DNA for the CDR3 is TGTGCCAGCAGAGAAGGGACAGGAATCTTCTCAGCCAAAAACATTCAGTACTTC. Translated: CASREGTGIFSAKNIQYF. The rearrangement joins TRBV27 to TRBJ2-4; 8 nucleotides match TRBD1. Germline values: CDR1 MNHEY, CDR2 SMNVEV (reference sequence). The CDR3 extends over 18 amino acids. Trimming removed 6 bases from V and 0 bases from J; junction bases left unmatched: 13.

A few counts support this clone. The chain recombines TRBV19 with TRBJ2-5; TRBD1 matches at 10 bases. The J call is uncertain, as TRBJ2-7 better fits the DNA end. CDR1 and CDR2 from the germline V gene are LNHDA and SQIVND (reference sequence). The CDR3 length is 17 residues. The CDR3 is CASSMRAYPGQGNEQYF. CDR3 nucleotides: TGTGCCAGTAGTATGAGGGCATACCCGGGACAGGGGAACGAGCAGTACTTC.

The V and J genes are TRBV5-1 and TRBJ1-2; unclear D gene. CDR1 SGHRS and CDR2 YFSETQ come from the germline V gene. V dropped 4 bases and J dropped 3 bases, with 13 bases sitting between them. CDR3 length: 14 residues. CDR3 coding DNA: TGCGCCAGCAGCCTCCCAGGTATGGACTATGGCTACACCTTC. Translation: CASSLPGMDYGYTF.